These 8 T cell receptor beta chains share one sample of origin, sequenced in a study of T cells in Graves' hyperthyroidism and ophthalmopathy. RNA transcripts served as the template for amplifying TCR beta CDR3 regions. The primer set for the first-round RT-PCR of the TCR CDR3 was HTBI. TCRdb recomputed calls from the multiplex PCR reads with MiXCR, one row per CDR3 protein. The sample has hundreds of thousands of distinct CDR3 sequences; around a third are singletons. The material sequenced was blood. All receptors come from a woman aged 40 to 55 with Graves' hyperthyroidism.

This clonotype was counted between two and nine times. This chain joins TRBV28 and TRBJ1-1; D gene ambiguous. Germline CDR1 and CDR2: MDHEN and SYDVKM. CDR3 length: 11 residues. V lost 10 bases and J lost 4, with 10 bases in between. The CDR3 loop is CATRRVTEAFF. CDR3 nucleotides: TGTGCCACCAGGAGGGTCACTGAAGCTTTCTTT.

CDR3 DNA sequence: TGTGCCAGCAGTTTCCCCCGAAATCCACCTGAAAAACTGTTTTTT. The encoded protein is CASSFPRNPPEKLFF. J is TRBJ1-4 and V is TRBV25-1; no reliable D call. Looked up from germline, CDR1 is MGHDK and CDR2 is SYGVNS. V lost 5 bases and J lost 7, with 17 bases in between. The CDR3 is 15 amino acids.

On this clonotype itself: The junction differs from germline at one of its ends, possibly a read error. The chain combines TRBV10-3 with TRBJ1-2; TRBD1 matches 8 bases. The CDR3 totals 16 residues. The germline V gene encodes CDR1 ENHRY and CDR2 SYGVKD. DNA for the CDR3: TGTGCCAGCAGTGCCTTGACAGGGGCCCTTGTCGATGGCTACACCTTC. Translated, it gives CASSALTGALVDGYTF.

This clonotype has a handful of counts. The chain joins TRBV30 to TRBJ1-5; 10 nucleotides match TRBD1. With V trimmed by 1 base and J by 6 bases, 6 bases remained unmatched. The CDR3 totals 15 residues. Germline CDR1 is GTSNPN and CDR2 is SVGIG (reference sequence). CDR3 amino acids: CAWSGGQGRSQPQHF. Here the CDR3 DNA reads TGTGCCTGGAGTGGGGGACAGGGGCGAAGTCAGCCCCAGCATTTT.

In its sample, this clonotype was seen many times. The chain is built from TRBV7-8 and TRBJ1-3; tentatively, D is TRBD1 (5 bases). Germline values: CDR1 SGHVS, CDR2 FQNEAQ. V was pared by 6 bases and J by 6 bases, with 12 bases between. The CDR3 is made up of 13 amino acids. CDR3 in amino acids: CASSMDMTNTIYF. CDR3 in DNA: TGTGCCAGCAGTATGGACATGACAAACACCATATATTTT.

In DNA form, the CDR3 reads TGTGCCAGCAGCTGGAAGGACAGTCAAGAGACCCAGCATTTT. Its protein is CASSWKDSQETQHF. The chain is built from TRBV5-6 and TRBJ1-5, with D possibly matching TRBD1 (6 bases). This CDR3 is built from 14 residues. CDR1 SGHDT and CDR2 YYEEEE come from the germline V gene. V was shortened by 3 bases and J by 11 bases, with 18 bases between the two germline ends.

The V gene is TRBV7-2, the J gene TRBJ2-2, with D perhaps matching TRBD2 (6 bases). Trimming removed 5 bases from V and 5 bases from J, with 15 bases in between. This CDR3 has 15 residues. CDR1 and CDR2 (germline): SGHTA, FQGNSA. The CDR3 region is CASSQERAGTGELFF. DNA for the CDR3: TGTGCCAGCAGCCAAGAGCGGGCGGGGACCGGGGAGCTGTTTTTT.

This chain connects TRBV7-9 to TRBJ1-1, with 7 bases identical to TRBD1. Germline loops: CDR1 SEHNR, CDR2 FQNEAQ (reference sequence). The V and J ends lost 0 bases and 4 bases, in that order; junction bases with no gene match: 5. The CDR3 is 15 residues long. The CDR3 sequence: CASSLATGKATEAFF. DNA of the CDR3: TGTGCCAGCAGCTTAGCGACAGGGAAGGCCACTGAAGCTTTCTTT.